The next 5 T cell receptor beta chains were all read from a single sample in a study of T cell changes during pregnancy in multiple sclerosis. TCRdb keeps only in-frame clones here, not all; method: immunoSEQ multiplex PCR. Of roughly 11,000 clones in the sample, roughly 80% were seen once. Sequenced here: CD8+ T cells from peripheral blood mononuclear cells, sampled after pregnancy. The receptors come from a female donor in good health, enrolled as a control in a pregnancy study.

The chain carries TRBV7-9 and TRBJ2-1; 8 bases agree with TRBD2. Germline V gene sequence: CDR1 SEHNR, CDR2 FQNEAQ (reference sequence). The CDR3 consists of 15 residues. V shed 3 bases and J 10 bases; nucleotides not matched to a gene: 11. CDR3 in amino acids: CASSLAGGPGGEQFF. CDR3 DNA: TGTGCCAGCAGCTTGGCGGGAGGCCCTGGTGGGGAGCAGTTCTTC. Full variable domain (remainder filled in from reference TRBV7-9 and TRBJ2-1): DTGVSQNPRHKITKRGQNVTFRCDPISEHNRLYWYRQTLGQGPEFLTYFQNEAQLEKSRLLSDRFSAERPKGSFSTLEIQRTEQGDSAMYLCASSLAGGPGGEQFFGPGTRLTVL.

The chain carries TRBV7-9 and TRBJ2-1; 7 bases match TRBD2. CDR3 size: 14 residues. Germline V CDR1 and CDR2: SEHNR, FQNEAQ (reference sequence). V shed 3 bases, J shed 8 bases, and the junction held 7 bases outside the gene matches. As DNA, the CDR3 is TGTGCCAGCAGCTTTCGGACTAGTCGGGATGAGCAGTTCTTC. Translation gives CASSFRTSRDEQFF.

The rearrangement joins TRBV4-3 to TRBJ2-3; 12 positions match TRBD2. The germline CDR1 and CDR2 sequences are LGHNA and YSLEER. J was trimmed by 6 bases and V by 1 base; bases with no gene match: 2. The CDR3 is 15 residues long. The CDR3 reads CASSQGTSGADTQYF. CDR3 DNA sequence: TGCGCCAGCAGCCAAGGGACTAGCGGGGCTGATACGCAGTATTTT.

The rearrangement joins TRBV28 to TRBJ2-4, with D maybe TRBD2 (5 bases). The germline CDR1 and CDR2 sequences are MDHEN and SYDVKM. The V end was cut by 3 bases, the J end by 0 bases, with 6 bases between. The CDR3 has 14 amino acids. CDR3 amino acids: CASSFRGAKNIQYF. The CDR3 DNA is TGTGCCAGCAGTTTCCGGGGAGCCAAAAACATTCAGTACTTC. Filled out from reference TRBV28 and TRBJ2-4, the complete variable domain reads DVKVTQSSRYLVKRTGEKVFLECVQDMDHENMFWYRQDPGLGLRLIYFSYDVKMKEKGDIPEGYSVSREKKERFSLILESASTNQTSMYLCASSFRGAKNIQYFGAGTRLSVL.

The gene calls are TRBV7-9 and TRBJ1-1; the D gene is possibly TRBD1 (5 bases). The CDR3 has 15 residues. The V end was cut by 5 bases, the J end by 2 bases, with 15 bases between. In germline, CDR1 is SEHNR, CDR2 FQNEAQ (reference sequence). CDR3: CASSRNRQPNTEAFF. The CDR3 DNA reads TGTGCCAGCAGCCGAAACCGACAGCCAAACACTGAAGCTTTCTTT.